This T cell receptor beta chain is drawn from a study of blood T cell repertoires in COVID-19. Study in general: Some COVID-19 samples were acute and others convalescent; all came from the United States, Italy and Spain. The analysed material was cDNA or gDNA that came from T cells, B-cell-depleted T cells, or PBMCs.

This clone turned up a few times. V lost 7 bases, J lost 6 bases, and 15 bases lay in between. The V gene's germline CDR1 is MGHDK and CDR2 SYGVNS. CDR3 size: 14 residues. In the authors' workflow: Quantification of nucleated cells was approximated via reference gene primer amplification. Sequenced by immunoSEQ multiplex PCR; TCRdb stores in-frame clones only, minus some. V, J and clone size are taken as reported in that table, and D and trimming were inferred from the DNA itself. The sample lists approximately 210,000 clones, 80% to 90% seen once, with about 7.4% in the top ten. This receptor was obtained from a woman between 50 and 59 years old with acute or convalescent COVID-19. The rearrangement joins TRBV25-1 to TRBJ2-2, with a weak D call TRBD2 (5 bases). Sequences were obtained from peripheral blood. CDR3 nucleotide sequence: TGTGCCAGCATGACGGCTACTAGGCCCGGGGAGCTGTTTTTT. It yields the protein CASMTATRPGELFF.